This T cell receptor beta chain was documented in a study of cytomegalovirus exposure and HLA in healthy donors. Study context: Roughly 80 million unique TCRs from HLA-typed donors made up an early data release. Across 300 to 400 genotyped donors, just over 80% landed in the Caucasian-associated ancestry cluster.

Turning to this clone: Its antigen is unidentified.

The CDR3 length is 13 residues. Germline V gene lookup returns CDR1 MNHNS and CDR2 SASEGT. V dropped 6 bases and J dropped 1 base, with 9 bases sitting between them. In the PCR, 60 Vbeta and 13 Jbeta primers were used. Generated by immunoSEQ multiplex PCR, the TCRdb table keeps only in-frame clones and is missing some. Here the sample table reports 200,000 to 250,000 clones. Study results and limitations: CMV antigen specificity was confirmed in vitro for a few CMV-associated chains. TRBV6-2, TRBV6-3 and other indistinguishable V segments were excluded.

V is TRBV6-1 and J is TRBJ1-2, with D hard to call. Material for sequencing was PBMCs. This TCR came from a woman aged 25 to 39 in good health and CMV-seropositive. CDR3 in amino acids: CASREQVNYGYTF. CDR3 nucleotides: TGTGCCAGCAGGGAGCAAGTTAACTATGGCTACACCTTC.